The rows below give T cell receptor beta chains drawn from one sample of a study of T cell responses to AZD1222 COVID-19 vaccine. Only in-frame clones appear in the TCRdb table, and some are missing; sequencing was by immunoSEQ multiplex PCR. The table shows about 140,000 clones, with 85% to 90% occurring only once. The sequencing used peripheral blood, collected on day 0 of AZD1222 vaccination. These receptors were obtained from an adult in good health. Each CDR3 is given with its conserved first and last residue.

v_gene	j_gene	CDR3aa
TRBV29-1	TRBJ1-2	CSVEHPERGYTF
TRBV24-1	TRBJ2-7	CATSDWDRVEQYF
TRBV19	TRBJ2-2	CASSILGGRGELFF
TRBV9	TRBJ1-2	CASSAPGQPTNYGYTF
TRBV9	TRBJ1-2	CASSVAPDTHYGYTF
TRBV10-3	TRBJ2-3	CAIQGLGDTQYF
TRBV9	TRBJ2-2	CASSGTTGPSGELFF
TRBV9	TRBJ2-2	CASSVATSRELFF
TRBV30	TRBJ1-1	CAWCLSNLEAFF
TRBV5-1	TRBJ2-7	CASSPHGTLYEQYF
TRBV11-2	TRBJ2-2	CASSTPRGTTGELFF
TRBV6-5	TRBJ1-1	CASSVLAEAFF
TRBV5-1	TRBJ2-5	CASSVLGTGEGETQYF
TRBV5-4	TRBJ2-7	CASSSGLAAGTSYEQYF
TRBV30	TRBJ1-2	CAWSGRGGSGLGYTF
TRBV6-5	TRBJ1-1	CASSSSKNSEAFF
TRBV3-1/TRBV3-2	TRBJ1-2	CASSPGHQGAYGYTF
TRBV5-4	TRBJ2-7	CASSFTGEAYEQYF
TRBV2	TRBJ2-7	CASRMGDRVGEQYF
TRBV7-9	TRBJ1-3	CASSPRPDPPYF
TRBV27	TRBJ2-1	CASMGLLDEQFF
TRBV30	TRBJ2-1	CAWSEGPQGGYNEQFF
TRBV5-1	TRBJ1-1	CASSLSGGTTEAFF
TRBV19	TRBJ1-1	CATFLAEAFF
TRBV27	TRBJ1-2	CASSLSWGGVSDGYTF
TRBV6-4	TRBJ1-1	CASSEVENTEAFF
TRBV7-8	TRBJ2-3	CASSLEDTQYF
TRBV27	TRBJ1-2	CASRPTGEPNYGYTF